The T cell receptor beta chain under discussion was sequenced for a study of T-cell memory formation after mild COVID-19. Background on the study: TCR clusters largely stayed donor specific. Findings and caveats of the study: CD4+ bias marked clones expanding day 15 to 37, unlike balanced contracting clones. Specificity for SARS-CoV-2 was not confirmed among the second-wave clones peaking on day 37. The finding that pre-infection memory included some responding clones suggested that cross-reactive memory joined.

This clonotype has at least ten counts. Its antigen is currently unknown. In germline, CDR1 is SEHNR, CDR2 FQNEAQ (reference sequence). The CDR3 runs 12 residues. The germline V and J ends were trimmed by 1 base and 6 bases, with 7 bases remaining between them. TCRdb re-called the 5' RACE reads through MiXCR, storing one row per CDR3 protein. The repertoire includes approximately 51,000 distinct CDR3 sequences, over 9% of them detected once, and over 9.5% sits in the top ten. The genes are TRBV7-9 and TRBJ2-7; D gene ambiguous. Sequencing was performed on PBMCs or a T cell subset sorted from them (not recorded which). The source of this sequence is an adult woman who had mild COVID-19 (a few samples of this study predate the infection). Cell type and time point are not known. The CDR3 DNA follows: TGTGCCAGCAGCTTAGGTTACGGCGAGCAGTACTTC. Its protein is CASSLGYGEQYF.